These T cell receptor beta chains were read from a single sample in a study of PD-1 blockade in classical Hodgkin lymphoma. Clones were read by immunoSEQ multiplex PCR, and TCRdb kept only the in-frame ones, dropping some. The sample holds fewer than 50,000 clones, 85% to 90% seen once. Specimen: peripheral blood mononuclear cells (PBMCs), collected at baseline. Receptor source: a human donor with classical Hodgkin lymphoma. Both conserved end residues are part of each CDR3. D genes are given only for firm matches. Size is omitted from some rows. Given values are once, few, many or a class for expanded clones.

v_call,d_call,clone_size,j_call,cdr3_aa,cdr3_nt
TRBV27,-,-,TRBJ2-3,CASSFGGRLVDTQYF,TGTGCCAGCAGTTTCGGGGGTCGGCTGGTAGATACGCAGTATTTT
TRBV5-6,-,-,TRBJ2-3,CASSLGQAMGNTQYF,TGTGCCAGCAGCTTGGGACAGGCCATGGGGAATACGCAGTATTTT
TRBV7-2,-,-,TRBJ2-7,CASSSTDRTYEQYF,TGTGCCAGCAGCTCCACTGACAGGACCTACGAGCAGTACTTC
TRBV4-1,-,-,TRBJ1-2,CASSQLQVNYGYTF,TGCGCCAGCAGCCAACTACAGGTTAACTATGGCTACACCTTC
TRBV28,-,few,TRBJ1-5,CASRDGGPRGQPQHF,TGTGCCAGCCGCGACGGCGGTCCCAGAGGACAGCCCCAGCATTTT
TRBV10-3,TRBD1,-,TRBJ2-7,CAISPGQGREQYF,TGTGCCATCAGCCCCGGACAGGGACGGGAGCAGTACTTC
TRBV6-1,-,-,TRBJ1-2,CASIDAAGDGYTF,TGTGCCAGCATCGACGCCGCGGGCGATGGCTACACCTTC
TRBV7-2,-,-,TRBJ2-7,CASRSVPYEQYF,TGTGCCAGCCGGAGTGTACCCTACGAGCAGTACTTC
TRBV19,TRBD2,-,TRBJ2-1,CASSSPGLAGPSSYNEQFF,TGTGCCAGTAGTTCCCCGGGACTAGCGGGCCCGAGCTCCTACAATGAGCAGTTCTTC
TRBV28,-,-,TRBJ1-5,CASREQGWGYSNQPQHF,TGTGCCAGCAGGGAACAGGGTTGGGGATATAGCAATCAGCCCCAGCATTTT
TRBV4-1,-,-,TRBJ2-4,CASSQDAADRVAKNIQYF,TGCGCCAGCAGCCAAGATGCCGCTGATAGGGTAGCCAAAAACATTCAGTACTTC
TRBV11-2,-,-,TRBJ2-3,CASSLGSSVTADTQYF,TGTGCCAGCAGCTTAGGGAGTAGCGTGACGGCAGATACGCAGTATTTT
TRBV5-4,-,-,TRBJ1-4,CASSSLGSVATNEKLFF,TGTGCCAGCAGCTCACTAGGGTCAGTTGCAACTAATGAAAAACTGTTTTTT
TRBV19,-,few,TRBJ2-5,CASSIGGAGKETQYF,TGTGCCAGTAGTATTGGAGGGGCAGGGAAAGAGACCCAGTACTTC
TRBV27,-,few,TRBJ1-2,CASRPGGRAGYTF,TGTGCCAGCAGACCGGGGGGCCGGGCTGGCTACACCTTC
TRBV19,TRBD2,-,TRBJ2-1,CASRSLAGEYEQFF,TGTGCCAGTAGATCGTTAGCGGGAGAATATGAGCAGTTCTTC
TRBV27,TRBD1,-,TRBJ1-2,CASSFGTGGYTF,TGTGCCAGCAGTTTTGGGACAGGTGGCTACACCTTC
TRBV27,-,-,TRBJ1-2,CASRGGAQAYGYTF,TGTGCCAGCCGGGGGGGGGCGCAGGCCTATGGCTACACCTTC
TRBV4-1,-,-,TRBJ2-1,CASSQELGNEQFF,TGCGCCAGCAGCCAAGAACTAGGAAATGAGCAGTTCTTC
TRBV7-9,-,-,TRBJ2-1,CAGAPAGYNEQFF,TGTGCCGGAGCCCCGGCGGGCTACAATGAGCAGTTCTTC
TRBV29-1,TRBD1,few,TRBJ1-2,CSVEQGGIYGYTF,TGCAGCGTTGAGCAGGGGGGGATCTATGGCTACACCTTC
TRBV5-1,-,-,TRBJ1-1,CASSPPSTEAFF,TGCGCCAGCAGCCCCCCGAGCACTGAAGCTTTCTTT
TRBV28,-,-,TRBJ1-2,CASSFPGEGLGYTF,TGTGCCAGCAGTTTTCCAGGGGAAGGTCTAGGCTACACCTTC
TRBV2,TRBD1,once,TRBJ1-5,CASREDRGNQPQHF,TGTGCCAGCAGGGAGGACAGGGGCAATCAGCCCCAGCATTTT
TRBV9,TRBD2,-,TRBJ2-1,CASSAGTSGGINEQFF,TGTGCCAGCAGCGCCGGGACTAGCGGGGGGATAAATGAGCAGTTCTTC
TRBV5-1,TRBD1,-,TRBJ1-1,CASSLEQGVLVTEAFF,TGCGCCAGCAGCTTGGAACAGGGGGTTCTGGTCACTGAAGCTTTCTTT
TRBV6-5,TRBD1,-,TRBJ2-7,CASRGEQGGYEQYF,TGTGCCAGCAGGGGCGAACAGGGGGGTTACGAGCAGTACTTC
TRBV28,-,few,TRBJ1-3,CASSFPAPGGNTIYF,TGTGCCAGCAGTTTTCCGGCCCCGGGGGGAAACACCATATATTTT
TRBV27,-,-,TRBJ1-5,CASSLAAGGRYSNQPQHF,TGTGCCAGCAGTTTGGCTGCCGGGGGCCGCTATAGCAATCAGCCCCAGCATTTT
TRBV6-1,-,-,TRBJ1-2,CASSETSNYGYTF,TGTGCCAGCAGCGAGACCTCTAACTATGGCTACACCTTC
TRBV29-1,-,-,TRBJ2-3,CSVETRGTDTQYF,TGCAGCGTTGAGACCCGGGGTACAGATACGCAGTATTTT
TRBV7-6,TRBD2,once,TRBJ2-1,CASSLRLAENEQFF,TGTGCCAGCAGCTTAAGACTAGCTGAAAATGAGCAGTTCTTC
TRBV6-6,TRBD1,-,TRBJ2-5,CASSTPFRGTQETQYF,TGTGCCAGCAGTACCCCATTCAGGGGGACCCAAGAGACCCAGTACTTC
TRBV18,-,once,TRBJ1-1,CASSPREFDTEAFF,TGTGCCAGCTCACCACGGGAATTTGACACTGAAGCTTTCTTT
TRBV7-2,-,once,TRBJ1-2,CASSRSSRYTF,TGTGCCAGCAGCCGGAGCAGCCGCTACACCTTC
TRBV7-6,TRBD2,-,TRBJ2-7,CASSLLAGGVEEQYF,TGTGCCAGCAGCCTCCTAGCGGGAGGGGTAGAAGAGCAGTACTTC
TRBV2,TRBD1,-,TRBJ1-1,CASSERAGGPNTEAFF,TGTGCCAGCAGTGAAAGGGCAGGGGGGCCGAACACTGAAGCTTTCTTT
TRBV5-6,-,-,TRBJ1-3,CASSSGLSGNTIYF,TGTGCCAGCAGCTCTGGACTCTCTGGAAACACCATATATTTT
TRBV28,-,-,TRBJ2-7,CASSFSHGFRGPYEQYF,TGTGCCAGCAGTTTCAGTCACGGTTTTCGGGGACCCTACGAGCAGTACTTC
TRBV28,TRBD1,-,TRBJ2-7,CASSFGSGTDPYEQYF,TGTGCCAGCAGTTTCGGGTCCGGGACAGACCCCTACGAGCAGTACTTC
TRBV28,TRBD1,once,TRBJ1-2,CASTTGGAGYGYTF,TGTGCCAGCACGACAGGGGGCGCGGGCTATGGCTACACCTTC
TRBV6-1,-,-,TRBJ2-7,CASSVRFGQYF,TGTGCCAGCAGTGTGCGGTTTGGGCAGTACTTC
TRBV19,TRBD1,-,TRBJ2-3,CASSIGGTGTGVGTQYF,TGTGCCAGTAGTATAGGAGGAACCGGGACAGGGGTTGGGACGCAGTATTTT
TRBV6-5,-,-,TRBJ2-1,CASSRAHWDEQFF,TGTGCCAGCAGCCGAGCCCACTGGGATGAGCAGTTCTTC
TRBV28,-,-,TRBJ2-1,CASSFVGYAYNEQFF,TGTGCCAGCAGTTTCGTGGGATACGCGTACAATGAGCAGTTCTTC
TRBV7-8,-,-,TRBJ1-5,CASSPRSGGSLGNQPQHF,TGTGCCAGCAGCCCTCGTTCTGGTGGCAGTCTAGGCAATCAGCCCCAGCATTTT
TRBV28,TRBD2,-,TRBJ2-7,CASRLAGGSYEQYF,TGTGCCAGCAGGCTAGCGGGAGGGTCCTACGAGCAGTACTTC
TRBV28,-,-,TRBJ1-4,CASSFNRGSEKLFF,TGTGCCAGCAGTTTTAATAGGGGAAGTGAAAAACTGTTTTTT
TRBV2,-,-,TRBJ1-5,CASSEDGVWTQHF,TGTGCCAGCAGCGAAGATGGGGTTTGGACCCAGCATTTT
TRBV27,TRBD1,-,TRBJ1-5,CASSSRGRDQPQHF,TGTGCCAGCAGTTCCAGGGGGCGCGATCAGCCCCAGCATTTT
TRBV7-2,-,-,TRBJ2-1,CASSLEGYTNEQFF,TGTGCCAGCAGCTTAGAGGGCTATACCAATGAGCAGTTCTTC
TRBV6-6,-,-,TRBJ2-5,CASTRDNQETQYF,TGTGCCAGCACCCGGGACAACCAAGAGACCCAGTACTTC
TRBV2,TRBD2,-,TRBJ2-3,CATGLGATDTQYF,TGTGCCACCGGACTAGGGGCCACAGATACGCAGTATTTT
TRBV6-1,TRBD2,-,TRBJ2-1,CASSDGWEGLNEQFF,TGTGCCAGCAGTGATGGGTGGGAGGGCCTCAATGAGCAGTTCTTC